The sequence of this T cell receptor beta chain was determined in a study of cytomegalovirus exposure and HLA in healthy donors. Study information: Later analysis reported that the 120 validation repertoires shared the platform of the 650 to 700 first-cohort repertoires.

A single count supports this clone. Its antigen is not identified. The table came from immunoSEQ multiplex PCR; TCRdb's copy has only in-frame clones and leaves some out. The sample lists about 200,000 clones; 84% were seen once. Findings and caveats of the study: Generally TCR sequences proved uncommon, though certain public TCRs appeared in numerous donors. It was about 150 TCR beta chains that were listed as cytomegalovirus-associated.

The CDR3 runs to 14 residues. CDR1 is MNHEY and CDR2 is SMNVEV in the germline V gene (reference sequence). The V end lost 5 bases, the J end lost 8 bases, and 16 bases lay between the germline ends. This clonotype was sampled from a woman in her twenties or thirties in good health and CMV-seropositive. J is TRBJ2-1 and V is TRBV27; possibly TRBD2 for D (5 bases). The sequencing input was PBMCs. CDR3 nucleotide sequence: TGTGCCAGCAGTAGAACTAGGAGCCCCCATGAGCAGTTCTTC. It is translated as CASSRTRSPHEQFF.